This TCR beta chain comes out of a study of T cells after yellow fever vaccination. Concerning this clonotype itself: As yet, its antigen is unknown.

In TCRdb, the 5' RACE reads were re-called with MiXCR into one record per CDR3 protein. The repertoire has 200,000 to 300,000 distinct CDR3 sequences, approximately 6.7% of them found once; the top ten carry more than 0.85%. Study-wide points: Across the CD4 and CD8 compartments, a small share of clonotypes was present in both.

V lost 5 bases to trimming and J lost 8 bases, with 21 bases between them. Germline V lookup: CDR1 SGHTA, CDR2 FQGNSA. The CDR3 contains 15 residues. The origin of this receptor is a man aged 25-45 years who received the YFV17D yellow fever vaccine. The sample was CD4+ T cells sorted from PBMCs, taken on the day of the yellow fever booster vaccination. The V gene is TRBV7-2, the J gene TRBJ2-5; unclear D gene. The CDR3 DNA follows: TGTGCCAGCAGCCCCACCCCGTCCTATCTGAATACCCAGTACTTC. Translation: CASSPTPSYLNTQYF.